A selection of T cell receptor beta chains follows, all from one sample in a study of shared clonotypes between healthy human individuals. Sequencing was performed with immunoSEQ multiplex PCR; in TCRdb, only in-frame clones are kept and a portion is missing. The sample consists of 950,000 to 1,200,000 clones, approximately 80% of them appearing once. Specimen: memory CD4+ T cells from PBMCs. The origin of the receptors is a man aged 18 to 30 in good health. Some clones in this sample may be carry-over from other donors' samples. CDR3s include the opening cysteine and the closing phenylalanine or tryptophan. The order of the fields is clone size, J gene, V gene, D gene, CDR3 DNA, CDR3 protein. D genes are given only for firm matches. Only some rows state a clone size, as once, few, many or a class for expanded clones.

size: -; J: TRBJ1-2; V: TRBV7-9; D: -; DNA: TGTGCCAGCAGCTTATTTCCCCCCGGCTATGGCTACACCTTC; CDR3: CASSLFPPGYGYTF
size: -; J: TRBJ2-2; V: TRBV7-9; D: TRBD2; DNA: TGTGCCAGCAGCTTAGCCCTAGCGGCGAACACCGGGGAGCTGTTTTTT; CDR3: CASSLALAANTGELFF
size: few; J: TRBJ1-2; V: TRBV5-6; D: -; DNA: TGTGCCAGCAGCTTGGGAGTGGGCAGGACCTATGGCTACACCTTC; CDR3: CASSLGVGRTYGYTF
size: -; J: TRBJ1-4; V: TRBV7-2; D: TRBD1; DNA: TGTGCCAGCAGCCTCATTACGTACAGGGGTGAAAAACTGTTTTTT; CDR3: CASSLITYRGEKLFF
size: -; J: TRBJ1-1; V: TRBV7-9; D: -; DNA: TGTGCCAGCAGCCACCTCCGGAACACTGAAGCTTTCTTT; CDR3: CASSHLRNTEAFF
size: once; J: TRBJ2-7; V: TRBV9; D: TRBD2; DNA: TGTGCCAGCAGCCCTGGGACTAGCGGGACCGAGCAGTACTTC; CDR3: CASSPGTSGTEQYF
size: many; J: TRBJ2-1; V: TRBV2; D: TRBD2; DNA: TGTGCCAGCAAAGAGGCGGGAGAAGGCTACAATGAGCAGTTCTTC; CDR3: CASKEAGEGYNEQFF
size: -; J: TRBJ1-4; V: TRBV4-3; D: TRBD1; DNA: TGCGCCAGCAGCCCCCGGACAGGGGGGGATGAAAAACTGTTTTTT; CDR3: CASSPRTGGDEKLFF
size: -; J: TRBJ2-7; V: TRBV18; D: -; DNA: TGTGCCAGCTCACCATTCACGGACACCGTCTCCTACGAGCAGTACTTC; CDR3: CASSPFTDTVSYEQYF
size: -; J: TRBJ1-1; V: TRBV27; D: -; DNA: TGTGCCAGCAGTATAAATGGGGAAATGAACACTGAAGCTTTCTTT; CDR3: CASSINGEMNTEAFF